The clone carrying this T cell receptor beta chain was counted ten times or more. The antigen remains undetermined. Researchers prepared the TCRbeta library using unique molecular identifiers, the study reports. TCRdb analysed the PCR reads with MiXCR anew, one entry per CDR3 protein. This sample carries around 440,000 distinct CDR3 sequences, 10% of them seen once, and the ten largest clones take 2% to 2.5%. The sample originates from a study of T-cell reconstitution after alpha-beta-depleted transplantation in children. Study results and limitations: Among T cells one year after transplant, newly produced cells accounted for most counts and diversity. The origin of alpha-beta T cells about two months after transplant was reportedly several hundred expanded graft clones.

Germline CDR1 and CDR2: MNHEY and SVGAGI. V was shortened by 2 bases and J by 1 base, with 6 bases between the two germline ends. CDR3 length: 14 residues. The sequence derives from a child aged 2-9 years with inherited bone marrow failure, due to receive a stem cell transplant. Here the sequenced sample was PBMCs, taken before TCRalphabeta/CD19-depleted stem cell transplant. The rearrangement joins TRBV6-5 to TRBJ1-3; D ambiguous. CDR3 bases: TGTGCCAGCAGTTACGGCGCATCTGGAAACACCATATATTTT. Protein: CASSYGASGNTIYF.